Sequencing of this TCR beta chain was carried out in a study of cytomegalovirus exposure and HLA in healthy donors. Study results and caveats: TCR beta chains numbering more than 150 were designated cytomegalovirus-associated. A later analysis found first-cohort TCR clusters tended to co-occur in the 90 to 150 validation repertoires. The classifier was said to identify cytomegalovirus status with high specificity and sensitivity.

Method: immunoSEQ multiplex PCR; TCRdb's copy keeps in-frame clones and lacks some. The data contain about 360,000 clones, around 86% of them seen just once; the ten biggest clones take up about 0.8%. Remarks on this clone: Its antigen remains unidentified.

The donors were in the approximately 120-subject validation cohort; that cohort was separate from the roughly 700-subject first cohort. This CDR3 is 13 amino acids long. V lost 7 bases and J lost 4, with 11 bases in between. Germline V gene lookup returns CDR1 SEHNR and CDR2 FQNEAQ (reference sequence). The chain uses TRBV7-9 and TRBJ2-1; tentative D call: TRBD1 (5 bases). Sequenced sample: PBMCs. This sequence originates from a woman aged 18-29 years in good health and CMV-seronegative. The CDR3 spells CASTPGPYNEQFF. CDR3 DNA sequence: TGTGCCAGCACCCCAGGGCCTTACAATGAGCAGTTCTTC.